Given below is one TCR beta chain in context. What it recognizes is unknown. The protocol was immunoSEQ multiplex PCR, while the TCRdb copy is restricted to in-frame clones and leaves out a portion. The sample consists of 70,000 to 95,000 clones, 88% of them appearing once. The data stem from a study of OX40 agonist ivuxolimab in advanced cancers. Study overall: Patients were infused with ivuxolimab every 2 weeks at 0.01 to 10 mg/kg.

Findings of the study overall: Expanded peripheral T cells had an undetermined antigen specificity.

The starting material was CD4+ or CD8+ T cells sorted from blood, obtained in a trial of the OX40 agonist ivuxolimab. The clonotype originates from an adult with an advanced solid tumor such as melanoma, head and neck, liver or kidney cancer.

CDR3 sequence (DNA): TGTGCCTGGAGCCGCGGGACAGAGGATCAGCCCCAGCATTTT. Protein product: CAWSRGTEDQPQHF. V is TRBV30 and J is TRBJ1-5, with 7 bases aligning to TRBD1. Germline CDR1 is GTSNPN and CDR2 is SVGIG (reference sequence). V trimming: 3 bases; J trimming: 5 bases; junction bases outside the gene matches: 7. The CDR3 totals 14 residues.